This TCR beta chain was sequenced during a study of T-cell memory formation after mild COVID-19. The ends lost 9 bases at V and 2 bases at J; junction bases unmatched: 10. Germline V lookup: CDR1 KGHDR, CDR2 SFDVKD. The CDR3 consists of 17 residues. TCRdb re-called the 5' RACE reads with MiXCR, one entry per CDR3 protein. The sample comprises fewer than 650,000 distinct CDR3 sequences, 20% to 25% of which are singletons, and approximately 8.4% rests with the top ten. This clonotype was seen a handful of times. V is TRBV24-1 and J is TRBJ2-6; 9 nucleotides line up with TRBD2. The receptor was isolated from an adult woman who had mild COVID-19 (a few samples of this study predate the infection). Cell type and time point are not known. The sequenced sample was PBMCs or a T cell subset sorted from them (not recorded which). The CDR3 spells CATAPGLADPGANVLTF. CDR3 DNA: TGTGCCACCGCGCCGGGACTAGCAGACCCTGGGGCCAACGTCCTGACTTTC.